The clone carrying this T cell receptor (beta chain) occurred many times. 5'RACE with 10-nucleotide random UMIs generated the cDNA. Via MiXCR, TCRdb re-called the 5' RACE reads, giving one row per CDR3 protein. The profile shows roughly 60,000 distinct CDR3 sequences, approximately 4.6% of them singletons. The entry originates in a study of neurological immune-mediated disorders. V lost 10 bases, J lost 2 bases, and 15 bases lay in between. Germline-derived CDR1 and CDR2 are ENHRY and SYGVKD. This CDR3 comprises 14 residues. Sequencing input: PBMCs. This rearrangement joins TRBV10-3 to TRBJ1-3; D unclear. This TCR was sampled from a woman aged 50 to 60 with multiple sclerosis. The CDR3 DNA reads TGTGCCACGAGACAAGACATCACTGGAAACACCATATATTTT. Its protein product is CATRQDITGNTIYF.